The next 18 T cell receptor beta chains were all read from a single sample in a study of T cell responses to AZD1222 COVID-19 vaccine. Method: immunoSEQ multiplex PCR; TCRdb's copy keeps in-frame clones and lacks some. The sample has fewer than 200,000 clones, 80% to 95% seen once. The material was peripheral blood, obtained 28 days after the second AZD1222 dose. Receptors were obtained from an adult who received the AZD1222 COVID-19 vaccine.

The J gene is TRBJ2-1, the V gene TRBV13; 12 positions match TRBD2. Germline V gene lookup returns CDR1 PRHDT and CDR2 FYEKMQ (reference sequence). This CDR3 is 20 amino acids long. J lost 0 bases, V lost 5 bases, and 14 bases had no gene match. CDR3 protein: CASSPTSGGTLLGSYNEQFF. In nucleotides, the CDR3 is TGTGCCAGCAGCCCAACTAGCGGGGGGACCCTACTAGGCTCCTACAATGAGCAGTTCTTC.

This clone came up a few times. The chain employs TRBV9 and TRBJ2-3; D remains unclear. V lost 1 base and J lost 7, with 19 bases in between. The CDR3 contains 16 residues. The germline gives CDR1 SGDLS, CDR2 YYNGEE. In nucleotides, the CDR3 is TGTGCCAGCAGCGTAAGTGTTGGGAATAGGTTGCATACGCAGTATTTT. Translation: CASSVSVGNRLHTQYF. The variable domain in full, with the rest retrieved from reference TRBV9 and TRBJ2-3, is DSGVTQTPKHLITATGQRVTLRCSPRSGDLSVYWYQQSLDQGLQFLIQYYNGEERAKGNILERFSAQQFPDLHSELNLSSLELGDSALYFCASSVSVGNRLHTQYFGPGTRLTVL.

Worth noting for this clone: This sample includes further DNA sequences coding for the same CDR3. The chain recombines TRBV7-2 with TRBJ1-3, with no clear D. This CDR3 contains 12 residues. Between the trimmed V and J ends, which lost 4 bases and 7 bases, there was a span of 8 bases. Per germline, CDR1 SGHTA and CDR2 FQGNSA. This CDR3 is CASSSAGNTIYF. The CDR3 coding sequence is TGTGCCAGCAGCTCCGCCGGGAACACCATATATTTT.

The rearrangement uses TRBV7-2 and TRBJ2-5, with 8 bases that match TRBD2. CDR1 SGHTA and CDR2 FQGNSA come from the germline V gene. The V gene end was trimmed by 6 bases and the J gene end by 4 bases; junction bases not matched to a gene: 10. The CDR3 contains 15 residues. In nucleotides, the CDR3 is TGTGCCAGCAGACTCGCGGGGGGCCGGGGAGAGACCCAGTACTTC. As protein: CASRLAGGRGETQYF.

CDR3 protein: CASSSSGLLDREQFF. CDR3 coding DNA: TGTGCCAGCAGTTCTAGCGGACTCCTCGACCGTGAGCAGTTCTTC. V usage is TRBV28 and J usage is TRBJ2-1, with 7 bases that match TRBD2. This CDR3 has 15 residues. V shed 4 bases and J 9 bases; nucleotides not matched to a gene: 12. CDR1 MDHEN and CDR2 SYDVKM come from the germline V gene.

The J gene is TRBJ1-3, the V gene TRBV11-1; 7 nucleotides match TRBD1. V shed 3 bases and J 0 bases; nucleotides not matched to a gene: 2. Germline CDR1 reads SGHAT; CDR2 reads FQDESV (reference sequence). The CDR3 contains 15 residues. The CDR3 region has the DNA TGTGCCAGCAGCTTCACAGGGGTCTCTGGAAACACCATATATTTT. Its translation: CASSFTGVSGNTIYF.

The chain is built from TRBV6-6 and TRBJ2-5, with 11 bases fitting TRBD2. The CDR3 extends over 15 amino acids. V gave up 5 bases and J gave up 2 bases; unmatched junction bases: 4. CDR1 MNHNY and CDR2 SVGAGI come from the germline V gene (reference sequence). The CDR3 loop is CASSIRLAGQETQYF. CDR3 DNA: TGTGCCAGCAGTATAAGACTAGCGGGGCAAGAGACCCAGTACTTC.

V is TRBV19 and J is TRBJ2-2, with 8 bases identical to TRBD1. Unmatched junction bases numbered 6, after V lost 6 bases and J lost 6 bases. This CDR3 is 14 amino acids long. Germline CDR1 LNHDA, CDR2 SQIVND (reference sequence). In DNA, the CDR3 is TGTGCCAGTAGGACAGGGGTTGGCGCCGGGGAGCTGTTTTTT. Protein sequence: CASRTGVGAGELFF.

This clone appeared once. This chain uses TRBV6-5 with TRBJ1-1; D is ambiguous. Deletions cut 7 bases from V and 6 bases from J, with 12 bases between. Germline-derived CDR1 and CDR2 are MNHEY and SVGAGI. This CDR3 spans 12 amino acids. CDR3 sequence: CASNPRGSEAFF. The CDR3 DNA is TGTGCCAGCAACCCCCGGGGTTCTGAAGCTTTCTTT.

CDR3: CASSQDDRGNYGYTF. DNA for the CDR3: TGCGCCAGCAGCCAAGATGACAGGGGCAACTATGGCTACACCTTC. This sequence joins TRBV4-1 and TRBJ1-2; 8 bases align to TRBD1. The length of the CDR3 is 15 residues. V was pared by 0 bases and J by 2 bases, with 2 bases of the junction left unmatched. Germline V gene data show CDR1 as MGHRA and CDR2 as YSYEKL.

The chain joins TRBV11-2 to TRBJ1-6, with unresolved D. The CDR3 has 16 residues. Trimming shortened V by 5 bases and J by 4 bases, and 15 bases separated the two germline ends. Looked up from germline, CDR1 is SGHAT and CDR2 is FQNNGV. The CDR3 region has the DNA TGTGCCAGCAGCCCTGGTCGGGCCTTTTATAATTCACCCCTCCACTTT. Its protein product is CASSPGRAFYNSPLHF.

The rearrangement uses TRBV5-1 and TRBJ2-5; D may be TRBD1 (5 bases). CDR1 and CDR2 from the germline V gene are SGHRS and YFSETQ. The CDR3 covers 14 residues. V was pared by 5 bases and J by 1 base, with 12 bases between. The CDR3 spells CASSLSTGQETQYF. The CDR3 DNA reads TGCGCCAGCAGTTTGTCAACAGGCCAAGAGACCCAGTACTTC. Filled out from reference TRBV5-1 and TRBJ2-5, the complete variable domain reads KAGVTQTPRYLIKTRGQQVTLSCSPISGHRSVSWYQQTPGQGLQFLFEYFSETQRNKGNFPGRFSGRQFSNSRSEMNVSTLELGDSALYLCASSLSTGQETQYFGPGTRLLVL.

This chain links TRBV11-2 with TRBJ2-1; TRBD2 matches 10 bases. With 4 bases clipped from V and 8 bases from J, the junction kept 11 bases outside the gene matches. CDR3 length: 16 residues. In germline, CDR1 is SGHAT, CDR2 FQNNGV. The CDR3 DNA reads as TGTGCCAGCAGCTGGACTAGCGGCCTCAATAGCGATGAGCAGTTCTTC. It codes for CASSWTSGLNSDEQFF.

The chain employs TRBV12-3 or TRBV12-4 and TRBJ2-2; D unclear. Trimming pared 5 bases from V and 8 bases from J, leaving 12 bases between. CDR3 length: 13 amino acids. For the CDR3, the DNA is TGTGCCAGCAGTGAGTCCTGGTCGGGGGAGCTGTTTTTT. Amino acids: CASSESWSGELFF.

The rearrangement uses TRBV4-1 and TRBJ2-1; 8 positions match TRBD1. CDR3 length: 14 amino acids. CDR1 is MGHRA and CDR2 is YSYEKL in the germline V gene. V gave up 1 base and J gave up 7 bases; unmatched junction bases: 3. The CDR3 loop is CASSQGGQVNEQFF. The CDR3 DNA is TGCGCCAGCAGCCAAGGGGGACAGGTGAATGAGCAGTTCTTC.

This chain uses TRBV6-5 with TRBJ1-3; D is unclear. The CDR3 sequence is 15 residues long. The germline V gene has CDR1 MNHEY and CDR2 SVGAGI. Trimming took off 6 bases at V and 0 bases at J, with 12 bases between the two ends. DNA for the CDR3: TGTGCCAGCAGAAGGACGGCGAGCTCTGGAAACACCATATATTTT. It codes for CASRRTASSGNTIYF.

V gene TRBV7-8 combines with J gene TRBJ2-2; 11 bases fit TRBD2. The CDR3 is 17 amino acids. J lost 3 bases, V lost 5 bases, and 8 bases had no gene match. The germline V gene has CDR1 SGHVS and CDR2 FQNEAQ. The CDR3 sequence: CASSHRGTSGYTGELFF. CDR3 nucleotides: TGTGCCAGCAGCCACCGAGGGACTAGCGGATACACCGGGGAGCTGTTTTTT.

The V call is TRBV27, the J call TRBJ1-1; D gene ambiguous. The V and J ends lost 6 bases and 4 bases respectively, with 12 bases between them. The length of the CDR3 is 13 residues. Germline CDR1 reads MNHEY; CDR2 reads SMNVEV (reference sequence). The CDR3 protein is CASRFSGGTEAFF. The CDR3 coding sequence is TGTGCCAGCAGATTCTCAGGAGGCACTGAAGCTTTCTTT.